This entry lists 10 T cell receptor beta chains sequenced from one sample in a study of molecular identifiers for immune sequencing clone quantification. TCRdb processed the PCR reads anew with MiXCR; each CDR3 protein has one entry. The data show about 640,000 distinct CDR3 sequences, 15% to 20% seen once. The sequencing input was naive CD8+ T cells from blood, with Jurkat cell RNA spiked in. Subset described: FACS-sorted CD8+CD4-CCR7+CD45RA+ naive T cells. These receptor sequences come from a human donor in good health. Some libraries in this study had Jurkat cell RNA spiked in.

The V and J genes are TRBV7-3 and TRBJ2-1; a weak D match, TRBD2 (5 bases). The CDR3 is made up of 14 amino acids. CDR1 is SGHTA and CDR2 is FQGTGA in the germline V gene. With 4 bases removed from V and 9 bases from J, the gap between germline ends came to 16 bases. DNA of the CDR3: TGTGCCAGCAGCTGGGAAGGGAGTTACGGTGAGCAGTTCTTC. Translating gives CASSWEGSYGEQFF.

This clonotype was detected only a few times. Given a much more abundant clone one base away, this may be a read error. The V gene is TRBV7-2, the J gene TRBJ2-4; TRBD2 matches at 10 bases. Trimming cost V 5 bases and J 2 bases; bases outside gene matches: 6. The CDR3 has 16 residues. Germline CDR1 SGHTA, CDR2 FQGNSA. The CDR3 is CASSLSTSGSKNIQYF. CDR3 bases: TGTGCCAGCAGCCTTTCGACTAGCGGGTCCAAAAACATTCAGTACTTC.

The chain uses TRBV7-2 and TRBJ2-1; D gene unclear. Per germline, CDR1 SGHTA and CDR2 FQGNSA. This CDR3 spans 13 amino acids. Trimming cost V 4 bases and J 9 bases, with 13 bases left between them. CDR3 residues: CASSSPTMGEQFF. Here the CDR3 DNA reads TGTGCCAGCAGCTCTCCCACTATGGGTGAGCAGTTCTTC.

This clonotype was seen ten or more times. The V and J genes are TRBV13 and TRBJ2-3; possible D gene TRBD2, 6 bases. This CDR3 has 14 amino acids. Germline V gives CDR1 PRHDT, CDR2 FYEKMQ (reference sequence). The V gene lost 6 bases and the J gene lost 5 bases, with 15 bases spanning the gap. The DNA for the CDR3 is TGTGCCAGCAGAAACGGGACTTTTAGAGATACGCAGTATTTT. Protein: CASRNGTFRDTQYF.

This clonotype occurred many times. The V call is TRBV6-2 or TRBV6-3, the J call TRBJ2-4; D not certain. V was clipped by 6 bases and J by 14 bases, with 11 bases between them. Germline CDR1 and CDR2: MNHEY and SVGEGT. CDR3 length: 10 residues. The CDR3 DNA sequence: TGTGCCAGCAGGGGTACCGAAGAGTACTTC. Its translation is CASRGTEEYF.

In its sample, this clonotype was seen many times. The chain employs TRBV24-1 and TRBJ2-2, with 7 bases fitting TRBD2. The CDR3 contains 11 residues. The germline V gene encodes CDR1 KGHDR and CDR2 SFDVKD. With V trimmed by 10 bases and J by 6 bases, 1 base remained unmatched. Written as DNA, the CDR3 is TGTGCCACGGGAGGGGCCGGGGAGCTGTTTTTT. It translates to CATGGAGELFF.

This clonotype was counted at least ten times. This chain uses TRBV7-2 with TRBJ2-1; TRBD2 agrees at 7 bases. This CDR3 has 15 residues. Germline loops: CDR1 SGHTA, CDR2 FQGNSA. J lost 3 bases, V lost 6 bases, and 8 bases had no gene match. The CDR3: CASSLGREFYNEQFF. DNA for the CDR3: TGTGCCAGCAGTCTAGGGCGGGAGTTCTACAATGAGCAGTTCTTC.

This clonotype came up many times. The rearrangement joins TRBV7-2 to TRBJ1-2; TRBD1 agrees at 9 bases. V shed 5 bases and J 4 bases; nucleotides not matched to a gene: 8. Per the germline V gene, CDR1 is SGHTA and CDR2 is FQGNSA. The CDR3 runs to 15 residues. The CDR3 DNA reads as TGTGCCAGCAGCCCCGCAGGGGACAGGGTCTATGGCTACACCTTC. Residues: CASSPAGDRVYGYTF.

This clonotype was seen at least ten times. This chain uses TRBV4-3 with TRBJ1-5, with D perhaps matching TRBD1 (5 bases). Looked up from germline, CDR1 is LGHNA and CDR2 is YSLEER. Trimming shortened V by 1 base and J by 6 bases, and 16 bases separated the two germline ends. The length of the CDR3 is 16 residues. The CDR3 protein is CASSQVSGNGGQPQHF. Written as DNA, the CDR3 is TGCGCCAGCAGCCAAGTATCAGGGAACGGGGGTCAGCCCCAGCATTTT.

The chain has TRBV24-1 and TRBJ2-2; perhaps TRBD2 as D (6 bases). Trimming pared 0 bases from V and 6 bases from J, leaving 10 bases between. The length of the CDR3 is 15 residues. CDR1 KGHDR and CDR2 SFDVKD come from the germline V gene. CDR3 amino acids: CATSDLGGSAGELFF. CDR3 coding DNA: TGTGCCACCAGTGATTTGGGGGGGTCCGCCGGGGAGCTGTTTTTT.